Each of the 18 T cell receptor beta chains below was sequenced from the same sample in a study of CD8 T cells in Susac syndrome. After extraction with the RNeasy kit, about 0.45 to 1 ug of the RNA was reverse transcribed using random hexamers. TCRdb recomputed calls from the immunoSEQ multiplex PCR reads with MiXCR, one row per CDR3 protein. The sample gives roughly 120,000 distinct CDR3 sequences, approximately 93% of which show up once; roughly 0.088% is in the top ten. Sequences were obtained from CD4+ T cells from PBMCs. The origin of the receptors is a human donor with multiple sclerosis.

This clonotype showed up just a few times. The chain is built from TRBV29-1 and TRBJ1-2; D uncertain. Germline V CDR1 and CDR2: SQVTM, ANQGSEA. The CDR3 extends over 12 amino acids. Trimming removed 5 bases at V and 7 bases at J, with 14 bases between. The DNA of the CDR3 is TGCAGCGTTCCAGGCGCCTTCCGTGGCTACACCTTC. It specifies CSVPGAFRGYTF.

The chain recombines TRBV5-1 with TRBJ2-3; D gene unclear. V dropped 6 bases and J dropped 2 bases, with 10 bases sitting between them. Germline-derived CDR1 and CDR2 are SGHRS and YFSETQ. The CDR3 is 13 amino acids. The CDR3 DNA follows: TGCGCCAGCACCCCACTATACACAGATACGCAGTATTTT. Its protein is CASTPLYTDTQYF.

In this sample, this clonotype turned up once. The CDR3 loop is CASRTGSNYGYTF. The CDR3 region has the DNA TGTGCCAGCAGGACAGGGTCTAACTATGGCTACACCTTC. V usage is TRBV28 and J usage is TRBJ1-2; TRBD1 agrees at 7 bases. V lost 6 bases, J lost 0 bases, and 1 base stayed unmatched. CDR3 length: 13 amino acids. Germline-derived CDR1 and CDR2 are MDHEN and SYDVKM.

For the CDR3, the DNA is TGTGCCAGCAGTGACTCGTCCCCGGGACTAGCGGGGGCGGATACGCAGTATTTT. Its protein is CASSDSSPGLAGADTQYF. The chain is built from TRBV6-4 and TRBJ2-3; 14 bases are a match to TRBD2. The V and J ends lost 0 bases and 6 bases, in that order; junction bases with no gene match: 8. CDR3 length: 18 residues. Germline V gene sequence: CDR1 MRHNA, CDR2 SNTAGT.

V usage is TRBV3-1 and J usage is TRBJ1-1; 8 positions agree with TRBD1. This CDR3 comprises 15 residues. Trimming at V came to 2 bases and at J to 7 bases, leaving 9 bases not matched to a gene. Germline loops: CDR1 LGHDT, CDR2 YNNKEL (reference sequence). CDR3 in amino acids: CASSQWGQARGEAFF. The CDR3 DNA sequence: TGTGCCAGCAGCCAATGGGGACAGGCGCGAGGTGAAGCTTTCTTT.

V and J are TRBV3-1 and TRBJ2-3, with 8 bases fitting TRBD2. Germline V lookup: CDR1 LGHDT, CDR2 YNNKEL (reference sequence). Trimming removed 5 bases from V and 5 bases from J; junction bases left unmatched: 3. The CDR3 is 13 amino acids. As DNA, the CDR3 is TGTGCCAGCAGCGCACTAGCGGAAGATACGCAGTATTTT. Translated: CASSALAEDTQYF.

This rearrangement joins TRBV30 to TRBJ1-4; D is uncertain. The CDR3 consists of 11 residues. Germline loops: CDR1 GTSNPN, CDR2 SVGIG (reference sequence). V lost 4 bases and J lost 5, with 5 bases in between. CDR3 DNA sequence: TGTGCCTGGACCTCGAATGAAAAACTGTTTTTT. Translating gives CAWTSNEKLFF. Full variable domain (missing parts from reference TRBV30 and TRBJ1-4): SQTIHQWPATLVQPVGSPLSLECTVEGTSNPNLYWYRQAAGRGLQLLFYSVGIGQISSEVPQNLSASRPQDRQFILSSKKLLLSDSGFYLCAWTSNEKLFFGSGTQLSVL.

The chain employs TRBV7-2 and TRBJ2-7, with no clear D. Germline CDR1 is SGHTA and CDR2 is FQGNSA. The CDR3 length is 13 residues. V lost 3 bases and J lost 1, with 7 bases in between. The DNA for the CDR3 is TGTGCCAGCAGCTTGATCGATTCCTACGAGCAGTACTTC. Encoded protein: CASSLIDSYEQYF.

The chain uses TRBV3-1 and TRBJ1-1, with D unclear. V was clipped by 2 bases and J by 5 bases, with 3 bases between them. Germline assignment: CDR1 LGHDT and CDR2 YNNKEL (reference sequence). This CDR3 has 11 residues. This CDR3 reads CASSQYTEAFF. CDR3 bases: TGTGCCAGCAGCCAATATACTGAAGCTTTCTTT.

This chain links TRBV7-2 with TRBJ1-3; no clear D. V lost 1 base and J 7 bases, leaving 8 bases between the germline ends. Per the germline V gene, CDR1 is SGHTA and CDR2 is FQGNSA. The CDR3 loop spans 13 amino acids. The DNA for the CDR3 is TGTGCCAGCAGCTTAGGTGCGGACAACACCATATATTTT. It specifies CASSLGADNTIYF.

The V call is TRBV7-9, the J call TRBJ1-6; 9 bases agree with TRBD1. This CDR3 has 14 residues. The ends lost 5 bases at V and 10 bases at J; junction bases unmatched: 6. Per the germline V gene, CDR1 is SEHNR and CDR2 is FQNEAQ (reference sequence). In DNA form, the CDR3 reads TGTGCCAGCAGCCCGGACAGGGGATCCTCACCCCTCCACTTT. It translates to CASSPDRGSSPLHF.

V gene TRBV30 combines with J gene TRBJ1-4; D is perhaps TRBD1 (6 bases). V was shortened by 1 base and J by 7 bases, with 10 bases between the two germline ends. Germline-derived CDR1 and CDR2 are GTSNPN and SVGIG (reference sequence). The CDR3 length is 13 residues. The CDR3: CAWSAGAGEKLFF. CDR3 DNA: TGTGCCTGGAGTGCAGGGGCGGGTGAAAAACTGTTTTTT.

The V gene is TRBV3-1, the J gene TRBJ1-4; possible D gene TRBD1, 6 bases. Trimming removed 4 bases from V and 6 bases from J, with 12 bases in between. Germline CDR1 and CDR2: LGHDT and YNNKEL (reference sequence). This CDR3 is 14 amino acids long. CDR3 DNA sequence: TGTGCCAGCAGCCGTACAGGGTGGGATGAAAAACTGTTTTTT. Residues: CASSRTGWDEKLFF.

This sequence joins TRBV19 and TRBJ1-2, with a weak D call TRBD1 (5 bases). Germline V CDR1 and CDR2: LNHDA, SQIVND (reference sequence). The CDR3 contains 16 residues. Trimming took off 2 bases at V and 4 bases at J, with 17 bases between the two ends. CDR3 loop: CASSINGDGSIYGYTF. In DNA form, the CDR3 reads TGTGCCAGTAGTATAAATGGGGACGGATCCATCTATGGCTACACCTTC.

This chain joins TRBV27 and TRBJ1-2, with D unresolved. The CDR3 totals 13 residues. Trimming left V 5 bases short and J 4 bases short, with 11 bases between. Germline values: CDR1 MNHEY, CDR2 SMNVEV (reference sequence). The CDR3 region is CASSPAIGYGYTF. The CDR3 DNA is TGTGCCAGCAGTCCGGCCATTGGCTATGGCTACACCTTC.

Only one count was recorded for this clonotype. The chain is built from TRBV28 and TRBJ1-6; D unresolved. The germline V and J ends were trimmed by 0 bases and 10 bases, with 4 bases remaining between them. This CDR3 spans 12 amino acids. CDR1 is MDHEN, CDR2 SYDVKM, per germline. CDR3 sequence reads: CASSLWRSPLHF. The CDR3 DNA sequence: TGTGCCAGCAGTTTATGGCGGTCACCCCTCCACTTT.

The chain is built from TRBV5-1 and TRBJ2-7; 9 bases agree with TRBD1. The junction had 8 bases not matched to a gene; V was cut back by 4 bases and J by 3 bases. Germline CDR1 and CDR2: SGHRS and YFSETQ. There are 15 residues in the CDR3. CDR3 DNA: TGCGCCAGCAGCACCGGGACAGGGTATGTCTACGAGCAGTACTTC. It encodes CASSTGTGYVYEQYF. The variable domain in full, with the rest retrieved from reference TRBV5-1 and TRBJ2-7, is KAGVTQTPRYLIKTRGQQVTLSCSPISGHRSVSWYQQTPGQGLQFLFEYFSETQRNKGNFPGRFSGRQFSNSRSEMNVSTLELGDSALYLCASSTGTGYVYEQYFGPGTRLTVT.

The chain recombines TRBV6-2 or TRBV6-3 with TRBJ1-1; D is perhaps TRBD1 (6 bases). Per the germline V gene, CDR1 is MNHEY and CDR2 is SVGEGT. V shed 6 bases and J shed 1 base, with 15 bases lying between them. The CDR3 is 15 residues long. The CDR3 loop is CASSDLDSSNTEAFF. The CDR3 DNA reads as TGTGCCAGCAGCGACCTGGACAGCTCGAACACTGAAGCTTTCTTT.